A selection of T cell receptor beta chains follows, all from one sample in a study of T cell repertoires and HLA-DP antigens. Which antigens these TCRs recognize remains unknown. Profiled with immunoSEQ multiplex PCR; TCRdb holds only in-frame clones, not every one. This table has about 89,000 clones, 86% appearing once. Material for sequencing was CD4+ T cells from PBMCs. The receptors stem from a man in his fifties or sixties in good health and CMV-seronegative. Each CDR3 is given with its conserved first and last residue. The D gene is left open where the match is weak. Expanded clones get a size class; other rows say once, few or many, or leave the size out.

>once|TRBV5-4|-
CASSLAGWDYEQYF
>-|TRBV21-1|-
CASSKVPRLSIAKNIQYF
>-|TRBV10-3|TRBD1
CAIKTGAGNTIYF
>-|TRBV16|-
CASSQSGQGSYEQYF
>many|TRBV4-1|-
CASSQVWTYSYNSPLHF
>-|TRBV7-8|TRBD2
CASSLRPSGGDTQYF
>-|TRBV11-3|-
CASSLVYWQFF
>once|TRBV7-2|TRBD2
CASSLPGGYNEQFF
>-|TRBV30|-
CAWSQGIGQPQHF
>-|TRBV4-2|-
CASSQENSGRETQYF
>few|TRBV4-3|TRBD2
CASSRWASGASYNEQFF
>-|TRBV5-6|-
CASSTYRANYGYTF
>-|TRBV30|-
CAVRPSYGYTF
>-|TRBV18|-
CASSPVGVGYNSPLHF
>once|TRBV5-4|-
CASTFAGNPNYGYTF
>-|TRBV30|-
CAGTPPGTVYGYTF